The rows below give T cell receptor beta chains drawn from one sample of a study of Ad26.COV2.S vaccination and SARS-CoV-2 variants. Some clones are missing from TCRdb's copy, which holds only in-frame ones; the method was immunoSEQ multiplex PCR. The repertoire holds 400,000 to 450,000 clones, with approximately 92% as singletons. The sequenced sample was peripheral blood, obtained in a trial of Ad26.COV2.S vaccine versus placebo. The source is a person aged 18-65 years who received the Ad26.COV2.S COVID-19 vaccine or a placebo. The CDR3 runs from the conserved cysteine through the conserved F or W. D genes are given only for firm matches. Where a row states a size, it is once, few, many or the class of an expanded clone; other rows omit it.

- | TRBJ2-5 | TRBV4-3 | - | TGCGCCAGCAGCCAAGATCTCTTAGGCCGCCTGGAGACCCAGTACTTC | CASSQDLLGRLETQYF
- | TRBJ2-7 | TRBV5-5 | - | TGTGCCAGCAGCTTGGAACTATCCTACGAGCAGTACTTC | CASSLELSYEQYF
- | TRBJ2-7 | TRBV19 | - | TGTGCCAGTAGCTATACAGGGAAATCCTACGAGCAGTACTTC | CASSYTGKSYEQYF
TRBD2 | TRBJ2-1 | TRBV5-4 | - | TGTGCCAGCAGCGCGGGACTAGCGGGAGTGTATGAGCAGTTCTTC | CASSAGLAGVYEQFF
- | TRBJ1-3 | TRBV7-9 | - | TGTGCCAGCAGCTCTCCGGAACTTGGAAACACCATATATTTT | CASSSPELGNTIYF
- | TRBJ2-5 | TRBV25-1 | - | TGTGCCAGCAGTGAATCGGGGTCACCTCGGGAGACCCAGTACTTC | CASSESGSPRETQYF
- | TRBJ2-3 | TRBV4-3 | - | TGCGCCAGCAGCCAAGGCGGCACCAGCACAGATACGCAGTATTTT | CASSQGGTSTDTQYF
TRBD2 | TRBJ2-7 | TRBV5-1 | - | TGCGCCAGTAACGCGGGAGACCGTTCCTACGAGCAGTACTTC | CASNAGDRSYEQYF
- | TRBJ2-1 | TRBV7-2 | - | TGTGCCAGCAGCTTAGCGCGTTCGCTTACATACAATGAGCAGTTCTTC | CASSLARSLTYNEQFF
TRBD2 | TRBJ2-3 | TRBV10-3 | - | TGTGCCATCGACGTTTCCCCAAGGACTAGCGGGAGGAATATCGGCACAGATACGCAGTATTTT | CAIDVSPRTSGRNIGTDTQYF
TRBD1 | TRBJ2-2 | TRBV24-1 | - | TGTGCCACCAGCTGGACAGGGGGAGACACCGGGGAGCTGTTTTTT | CATSWTGGDTGELFF
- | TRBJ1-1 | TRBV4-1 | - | TGCGCCAGCAGCCACCAGGGGCAGGGGAACACTGAAGCTTTCTTT | CASSHQGQGNTEAFF
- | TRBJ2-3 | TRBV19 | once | TGTGCCAGTAGTATGTCCGGGGGCCTGGATACGCAGTATTTT | CASSMSGGLDTQYF
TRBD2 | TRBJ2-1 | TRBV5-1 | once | TGCGCCAGCACCACGGGGGGTTGGGACAATGAGCAGTTCTTC | CASTTGGWDNEQFF
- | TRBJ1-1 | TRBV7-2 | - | TGTGCCAGCAGCTTAGTCGGCCAGGGAGGTTTGCGAGCTTTCTTT | CASSLVGQGGLRAFF
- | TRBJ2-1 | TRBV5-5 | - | TGTGCCAGCAGCTTGGGTAATGAGCAGTTCTTC | CASSLGNEQFF
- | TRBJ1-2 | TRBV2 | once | TGTGCCAGCAGTGCTGGGGGGGACTATGGCTACACCTTC | CASSAGGDYGYTF
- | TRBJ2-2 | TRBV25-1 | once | TGTGCCAGCAACGGAAACACCGGGGAGCTGTTTTTT | CASNGNTGELFF
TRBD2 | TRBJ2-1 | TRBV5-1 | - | TGCGCCAGCAGCCCGGAGGGCGCTAGCGGGATTGTTAGCTCCTACAATGAGCAGTTCTTC | CASSPEGASGIVSSYNEQFF
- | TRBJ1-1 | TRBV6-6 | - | TGTGCCAGCAGTTACGCAGGGGAGACTGAAGCTTTCTTT | CASSYAGETEAFF
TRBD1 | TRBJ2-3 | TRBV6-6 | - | TGTGCCAGCAGTTACTCCACAGGGGCAGATACGCAGTATTTT | CASSYSTGADTQYF
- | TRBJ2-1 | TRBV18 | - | TGTGCCAGCTCACCACGTCTAGTCAATGAGCAGTTCTTC | CASSPRLVNEQFF
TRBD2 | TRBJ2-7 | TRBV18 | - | TGTGCCAGCTCACCACCTGAAACTAGCGGGAGAAACTACGAGCAGTACTTC | CASSPPETSGRNYEQYF
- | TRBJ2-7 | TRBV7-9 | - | TGTGCCAGCAGCTTAGGGGCCAGCTCCTACGAGCAGTACTTC | CASSLGASSYEQYF
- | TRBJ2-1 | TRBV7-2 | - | TGTGCCAGCAGCTTAGCGAGGACAATTGAGCAGTTCTTC | CASSLARTIEQFF
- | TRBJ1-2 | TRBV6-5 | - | TGTGCCAGCAGCCAAGGGCAGGGACATGGCTACACCTTC | CASSQGQGHGYTF
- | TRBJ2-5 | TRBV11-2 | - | TGTGCCAGCAGCCAAATTAGGACCCAGTACTTC | CASSQIRTQYF
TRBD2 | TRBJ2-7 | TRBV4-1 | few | TGCGCCAGCAGCCAAGTTGGGACTAGCGGCTACGAGCAGTACTTC | CASSQVGTSGYEQYF
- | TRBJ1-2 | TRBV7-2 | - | TGTGCCAGCAGCTTAGGTCCATTCTATGGCTACACCTTC | CASSLGPFYGYTF
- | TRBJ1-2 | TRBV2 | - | TGTGCCAGCAGTGAAGGGGCAGCCGGGAATGGCTACACCTTC | CASSEGAAGNGYTF
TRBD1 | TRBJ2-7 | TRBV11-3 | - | TGTGCCAGCAGCCCGGGGACAGGGGAGTCCTACGAGCAGTACTTC | CASSPGTGESYEQYF
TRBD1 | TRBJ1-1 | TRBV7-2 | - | TGTGCCAGCAGCAACACAGGGGGCACTGAAGCTTTCTTT | CASSNTGGTEAFF
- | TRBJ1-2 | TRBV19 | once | TGTGCCAGTAGTCCCCTAAACTATGGCTACACCTTC | CASSPLNYGYTF
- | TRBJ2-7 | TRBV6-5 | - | TGTGCCAGCAGTTACCGGGCCAGCTCCTACGAGCAGTACTTC | CASSYRASSYEQYF
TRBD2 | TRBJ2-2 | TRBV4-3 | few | TGCGCCAGCAGCCAGGGACTAGCTGGCACCGGGGAGCTGTTTTTT | CASSQGLAGTGELFF
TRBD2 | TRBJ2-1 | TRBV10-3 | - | TGTGCCATCAGTGCCCCGACTAGCGGGAGGGCCGTTGTCTACAATGAGCAGTTCTTC | CAISAPTSGRAVVYNEQFF
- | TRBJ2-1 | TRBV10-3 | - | TGTGCCATCAGTGGCCAGAATCAGGGGCGGTCCTACAATGAGCAGTTCTTC | CAISGQNQGRSYNEQFF
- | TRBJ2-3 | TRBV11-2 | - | TGTGCCAGCAGCACACGTCCGGACAGTGAAGATACGCAGTATTTT | CASSTRPDSEDTQYF
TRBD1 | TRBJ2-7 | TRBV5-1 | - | TGCGCCAGCAGCACCGGGACAGAAAACTACGAGCAGTACTTC | CASSTGTENYEQYF
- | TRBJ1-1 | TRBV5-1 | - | TGCGCCAGCAGCTTCAGGGTGTTGGGTACTGAAGCTTTCTTT | CASSFRVLGTEAFF
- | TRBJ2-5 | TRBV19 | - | TGTGCCAGTAGTTCTTTGGAGGGCGGCGAGACCCAGTACTTC | CASSSLEGGETQYF
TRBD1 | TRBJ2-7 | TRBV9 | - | TGTGCCAGCAGCGTAGATGGACAGGGGGTCTACGAGCAGTACTTC | CASSVDGQGVYEQYF
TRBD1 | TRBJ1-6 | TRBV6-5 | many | TGTGCCAGCAGTAGACCGGGACAGTCAAATTCACCCCTCCACTTT | CASSRPGQSNSPLHF
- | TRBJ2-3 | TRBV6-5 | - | TGTGCCAGCAGTTACCAGGGAAGTGATACGCAGTATTTT | CASSYQGSDTQYF
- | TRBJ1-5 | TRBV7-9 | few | TGTGCCAGCAGCTTAGTCCGGGGGCGGGGAGGACAGCCCCAGCATTTT | CASSLVRGRGGQPQHF
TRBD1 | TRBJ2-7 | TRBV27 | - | TGTGCCAGCAGTCCGACAGGGAAGGGATCCTACGAGCAGTACTTC | CASSPTGKGSYEQYF